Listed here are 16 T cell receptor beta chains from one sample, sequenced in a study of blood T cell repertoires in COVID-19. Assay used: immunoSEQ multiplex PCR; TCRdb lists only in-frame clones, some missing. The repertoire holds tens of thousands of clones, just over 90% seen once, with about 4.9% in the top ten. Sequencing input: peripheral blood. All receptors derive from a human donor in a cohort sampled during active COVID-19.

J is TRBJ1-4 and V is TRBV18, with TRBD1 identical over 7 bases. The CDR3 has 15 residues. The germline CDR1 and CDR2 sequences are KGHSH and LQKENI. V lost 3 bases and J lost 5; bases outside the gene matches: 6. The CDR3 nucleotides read TGTGCCAGCTCACCCCAGGGACAGTTGAATGAAAAACTGTTTTTT. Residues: CASSPQGQLNEKLFF.

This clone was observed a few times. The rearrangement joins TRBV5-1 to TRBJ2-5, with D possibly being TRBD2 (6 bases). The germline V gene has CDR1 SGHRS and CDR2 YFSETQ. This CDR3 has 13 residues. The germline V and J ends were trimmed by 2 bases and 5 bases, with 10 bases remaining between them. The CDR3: CASSFTAGETQYF. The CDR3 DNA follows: TGCGCCAGCAGCTTTACGGCGGGGGAGACCCAGTACTTC.

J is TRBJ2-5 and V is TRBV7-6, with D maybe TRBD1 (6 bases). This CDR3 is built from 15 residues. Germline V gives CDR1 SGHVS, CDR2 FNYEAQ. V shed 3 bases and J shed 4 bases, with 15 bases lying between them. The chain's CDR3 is CASSLLQGRRETQYF. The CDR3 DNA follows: TGTGCCAGCAGCTTGTTACAGGGCCGGAGAGAGACCCAGTACTTC.

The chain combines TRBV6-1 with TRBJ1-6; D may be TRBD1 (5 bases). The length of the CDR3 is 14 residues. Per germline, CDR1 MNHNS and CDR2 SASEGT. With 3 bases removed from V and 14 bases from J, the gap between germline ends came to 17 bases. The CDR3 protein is CASSEGPLIRALHF. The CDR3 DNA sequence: TGTGCCAGCAGTGAGGGGCCCCTAATTCGAGCCCTCCACTTT.

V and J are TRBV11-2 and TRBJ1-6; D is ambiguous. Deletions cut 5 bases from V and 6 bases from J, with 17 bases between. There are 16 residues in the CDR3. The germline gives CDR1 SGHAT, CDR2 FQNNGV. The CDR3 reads CASSPLLAASNSPLHF. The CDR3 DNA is TGTGCCAGCAGCCCACTTTTAGCCGCAAGTAATTCACCCCTCCACTTT.

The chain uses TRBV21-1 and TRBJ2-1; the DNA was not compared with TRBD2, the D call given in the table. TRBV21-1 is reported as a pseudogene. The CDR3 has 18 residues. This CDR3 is CASSDSIELAGGFSEQFF. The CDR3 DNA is TGTGCCAGCAGCGACTCCATCGAACTAGCGGGAGGGTTTAGTGAGCAGTTCTTC.

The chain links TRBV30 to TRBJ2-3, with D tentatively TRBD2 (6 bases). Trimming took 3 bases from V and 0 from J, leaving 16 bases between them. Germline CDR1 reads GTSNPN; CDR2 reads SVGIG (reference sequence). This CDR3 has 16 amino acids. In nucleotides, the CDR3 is TGTGCCTGGAGACTTCGGGGGTACGCTAGCACAGATACGCAGTATTTT. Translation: CAWRLRGYASTDTQYF.

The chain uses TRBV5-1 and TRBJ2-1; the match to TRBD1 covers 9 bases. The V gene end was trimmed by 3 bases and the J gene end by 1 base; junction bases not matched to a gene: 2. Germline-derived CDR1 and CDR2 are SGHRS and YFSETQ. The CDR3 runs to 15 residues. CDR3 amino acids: CASSSGQGSYNEQFF. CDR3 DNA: TGCGCCAGCAGCTCGGGACAGGGATCCTACAATGAGCAGTTCTTC.

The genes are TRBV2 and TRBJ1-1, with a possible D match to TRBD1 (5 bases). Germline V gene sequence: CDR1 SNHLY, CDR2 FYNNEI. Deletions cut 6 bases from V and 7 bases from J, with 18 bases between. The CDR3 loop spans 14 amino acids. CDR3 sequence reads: CASSISEGTGEAFF. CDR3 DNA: TGTGCCAGCAGCATCTCTGAGGGGACTGGTGAAGCTTTCTTT.

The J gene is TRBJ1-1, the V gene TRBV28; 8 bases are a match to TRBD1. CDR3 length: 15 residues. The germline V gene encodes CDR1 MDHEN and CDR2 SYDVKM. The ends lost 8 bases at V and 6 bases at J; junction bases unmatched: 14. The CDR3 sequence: CASPAPGGRRAEAFF. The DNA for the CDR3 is TGTGCCAGCCCAGCCCCAGGGGGCCGTAGGGCTGAAGCTTTCTTT.

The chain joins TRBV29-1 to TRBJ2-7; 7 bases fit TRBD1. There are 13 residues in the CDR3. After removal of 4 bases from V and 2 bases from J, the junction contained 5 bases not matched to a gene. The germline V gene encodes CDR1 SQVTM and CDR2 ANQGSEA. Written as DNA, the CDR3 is TGCAGCGTTGCCGACAGGGAGCCCTACGAGCAGTACTTC. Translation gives CSVADREPYEQYF.

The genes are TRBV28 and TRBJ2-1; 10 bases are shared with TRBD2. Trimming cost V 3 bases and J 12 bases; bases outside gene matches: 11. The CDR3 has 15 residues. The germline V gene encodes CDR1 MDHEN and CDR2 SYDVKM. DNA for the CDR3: TGTGCCAGCAGTTTCCCGGCTAGCGGGAGTCCGGCGCAGTTCTTC. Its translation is CASSFPASGSPAQFF.

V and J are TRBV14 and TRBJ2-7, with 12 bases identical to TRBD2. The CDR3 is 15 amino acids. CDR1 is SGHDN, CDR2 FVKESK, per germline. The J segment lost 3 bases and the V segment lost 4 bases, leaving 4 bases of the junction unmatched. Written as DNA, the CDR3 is TGTGCCAGCAGCCTAACGACTAGCGGGAGCTACGAGCAGTACTTC. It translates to CASSLTTSGSYEQYF. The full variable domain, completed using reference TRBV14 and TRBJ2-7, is EAGVTQFPSHSVIEKGQTVTLRCDPISGHDNLYWYRRVMGKEIKFLLHFVKESKQDESGMPNNRFLAERTGGTYSTLKVQPAELEDSGVYFCASSLTTSGSYEQYFGPGTRLTVT.

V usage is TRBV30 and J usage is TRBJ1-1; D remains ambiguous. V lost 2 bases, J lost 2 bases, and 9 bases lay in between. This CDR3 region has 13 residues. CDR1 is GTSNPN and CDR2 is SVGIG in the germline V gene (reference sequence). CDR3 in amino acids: CAWSPRGNTEAFF. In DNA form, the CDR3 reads TGTGCCTGGAGTCCACGGGGAAACACTGAAGCTTTCTTT.

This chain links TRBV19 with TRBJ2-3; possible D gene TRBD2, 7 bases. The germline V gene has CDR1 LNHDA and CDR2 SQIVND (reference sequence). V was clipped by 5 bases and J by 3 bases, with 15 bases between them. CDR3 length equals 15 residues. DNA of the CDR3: TGTGCCAGTAGTCAGCCGGGGGGCCAAACAGATACGCAGTATTTT. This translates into CASSQPGGQTDTQYF.

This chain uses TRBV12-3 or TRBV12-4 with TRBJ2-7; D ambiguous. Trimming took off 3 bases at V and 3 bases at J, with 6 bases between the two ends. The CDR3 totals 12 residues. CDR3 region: CASSFSRYEQYF. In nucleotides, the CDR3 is TGTGCCAGCAGTTTCAGTCGCTACGAGCAGTACTTC.